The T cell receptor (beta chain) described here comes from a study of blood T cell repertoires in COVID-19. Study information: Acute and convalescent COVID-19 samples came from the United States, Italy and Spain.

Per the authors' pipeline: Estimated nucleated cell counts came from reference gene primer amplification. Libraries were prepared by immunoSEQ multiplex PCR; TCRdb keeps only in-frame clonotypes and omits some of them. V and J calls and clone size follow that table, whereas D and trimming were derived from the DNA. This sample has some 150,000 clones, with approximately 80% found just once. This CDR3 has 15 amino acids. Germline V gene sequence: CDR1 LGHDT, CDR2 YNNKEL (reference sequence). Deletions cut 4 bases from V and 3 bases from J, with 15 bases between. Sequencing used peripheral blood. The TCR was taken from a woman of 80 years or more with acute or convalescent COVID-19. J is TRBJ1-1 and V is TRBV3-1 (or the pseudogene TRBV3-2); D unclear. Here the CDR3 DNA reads TGTGCCAGCAGCCCAACCGGGGTTGGGGACACTGAAGCTTTCTTT. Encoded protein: CASSPTGVGDTEAFF.